This TCR beta chain emerged from a study of CD4 T cells in relation to SARS-CoV-2 and coronaviruses. The unexposed donors gave CD4+ T cells in about 2010-2019, prior to COVID-19. V was cut by 1 base and J by 5 bases, with 9 bases left in between. This CDR3 is 13 amino acids long. Looked up from germline, CDR1 is SGHNT and CDR2 is YYREEE (reference sequence). Measured with immunoSEQ multiplex PCR; TCRdb has only the in-frame clones, and not every one. The sample lists under 70,000 clones; about nine tenths were seen once. The chain employs TRBV5-4 and TRBJ1-2; D unresolved. This receptor was identified in a human donor in good health. The sequencing input was memory CD4+ T cells from PBMCs. This chain's CDR3 is CASSLREGYGYTF. The CDR3 coding sequence is TGTGCCAGCAGCTTGAGGGAAGGATATGGCTACACCTTC.